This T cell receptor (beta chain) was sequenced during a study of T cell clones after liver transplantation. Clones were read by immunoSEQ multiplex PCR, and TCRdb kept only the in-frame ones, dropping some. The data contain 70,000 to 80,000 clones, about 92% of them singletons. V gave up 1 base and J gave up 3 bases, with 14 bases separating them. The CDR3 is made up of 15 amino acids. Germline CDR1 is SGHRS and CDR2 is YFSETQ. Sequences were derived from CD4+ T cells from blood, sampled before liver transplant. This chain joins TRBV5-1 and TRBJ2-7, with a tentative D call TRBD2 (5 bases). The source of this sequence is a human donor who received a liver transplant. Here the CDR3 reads CASSLWSGAGYEQYF. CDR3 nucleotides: TGCGCCAGCAGCTTGTGGTCGGGCGCGGGCTACGAGCAGTACTTC.